This TCR beta chain was captured by sequencing in a study of CD8 T cells in Susac syndrome. With random hexamers, roughly 0.5 to 1 ug RNA was reverse transcribed. Each CDR3 protein gets one entry after TCRdb re-called the immunoSEQ multiplex PCR reads with MiXCR. The sample has 300,000 to 350,000 distinct CDR3 sequences; 92% are singletons. Germline V CDR1 and CDR2: DFQATT, SNEGSKA (reference sequence). Deletions cut 0 bases from V and 1 base from J, with 3 bases between. The CDR3 covers 12 residues. The chain combines TRBV20-1 with TRBJ1-1; no clear D. The clonotype was recovered from a human donor with multiple sclerosis. Sequenced sample: CD4+ T cells from PBMCs. CDR3 nucleotides: TGCAGTGCTAGAGATACGAACACTGAAGCTTTCTTT. It specifies CSARDTNTEAFF.